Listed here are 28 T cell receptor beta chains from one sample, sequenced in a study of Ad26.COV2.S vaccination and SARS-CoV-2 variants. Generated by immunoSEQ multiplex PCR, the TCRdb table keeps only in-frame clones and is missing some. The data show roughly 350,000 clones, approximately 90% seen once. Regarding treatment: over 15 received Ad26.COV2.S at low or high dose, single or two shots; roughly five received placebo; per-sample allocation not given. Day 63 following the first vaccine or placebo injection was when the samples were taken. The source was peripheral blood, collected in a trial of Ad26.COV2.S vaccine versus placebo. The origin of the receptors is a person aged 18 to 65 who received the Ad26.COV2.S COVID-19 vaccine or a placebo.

CDR3 loop: CASSTAGQNYGYTF. The CDR3 bases are TGTGCCAGCAGCACTGCGGGACAGAACTATGGCTACACCTTC. The chain has TRBV7-9 and TRBJ1-2; 7 positions match TRBD1. This CDR3 has 14 amino acids. Germline assignment: CDR1 SEHNR and CDR2 FQNEAQ (reference sequence). The J segment lost 2 bases and the V segment lost 5 bases, leaving 5 bases of the junction unmatched.

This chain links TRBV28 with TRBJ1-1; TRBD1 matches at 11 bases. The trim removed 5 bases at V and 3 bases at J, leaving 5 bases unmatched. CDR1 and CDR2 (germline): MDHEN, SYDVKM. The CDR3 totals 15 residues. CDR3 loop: CASSGQGAQDTEAFF. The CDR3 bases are TGTGCCAGCAGTGGACAGGGGGCGCAGGACACTGAAGCTTTCTTT.

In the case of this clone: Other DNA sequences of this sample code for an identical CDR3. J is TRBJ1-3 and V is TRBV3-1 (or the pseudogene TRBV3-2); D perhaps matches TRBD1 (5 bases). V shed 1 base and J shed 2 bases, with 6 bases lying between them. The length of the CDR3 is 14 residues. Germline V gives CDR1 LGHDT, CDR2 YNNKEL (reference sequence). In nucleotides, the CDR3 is TGTGCCAGCAGCCAAGCAGGGACTGGAAACACCATATATTTT. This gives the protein CASSQAGTGNTIYF.

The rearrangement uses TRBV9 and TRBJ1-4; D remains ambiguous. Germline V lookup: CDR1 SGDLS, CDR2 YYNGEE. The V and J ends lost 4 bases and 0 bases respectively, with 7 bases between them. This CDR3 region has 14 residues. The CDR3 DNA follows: TGTGCCAGCAGCCCGGAAGCAACTAATGAAAAACTGTTTTTT. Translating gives CASSPEATNEKLFF.

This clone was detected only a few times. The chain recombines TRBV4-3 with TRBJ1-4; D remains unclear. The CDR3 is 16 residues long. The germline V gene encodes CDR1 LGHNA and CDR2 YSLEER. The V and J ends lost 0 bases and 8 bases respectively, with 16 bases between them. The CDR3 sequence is CASSQDHGLLGEKLFF. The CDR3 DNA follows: TGCGCCAGCAGCCAAGACCACGGGCTTCTAGGCGAAAAACTGTTTTTT.

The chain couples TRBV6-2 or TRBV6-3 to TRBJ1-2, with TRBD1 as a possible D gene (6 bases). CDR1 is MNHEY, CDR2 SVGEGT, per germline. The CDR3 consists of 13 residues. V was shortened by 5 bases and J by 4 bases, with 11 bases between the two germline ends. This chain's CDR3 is CASSTGQFYGYTF. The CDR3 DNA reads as TGTGCCAGCAGTACAGGACAGTTCTATGGCTACACCTTC.

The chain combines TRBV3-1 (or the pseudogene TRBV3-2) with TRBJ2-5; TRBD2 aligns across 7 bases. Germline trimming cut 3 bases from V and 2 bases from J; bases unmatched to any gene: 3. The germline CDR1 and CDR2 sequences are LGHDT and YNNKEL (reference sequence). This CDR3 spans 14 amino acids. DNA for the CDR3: TGTGCCAGCAGCCAGTTCGGGGGGCAAGAGACCCAGTACTTC. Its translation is CASSQFGGQETQYF.

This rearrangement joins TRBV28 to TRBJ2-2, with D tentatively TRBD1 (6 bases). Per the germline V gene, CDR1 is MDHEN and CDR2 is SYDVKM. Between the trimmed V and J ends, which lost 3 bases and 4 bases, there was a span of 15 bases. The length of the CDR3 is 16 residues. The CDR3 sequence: CASSFPTGIGTGELFF. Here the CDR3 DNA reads TGTGCCAGCAGTTTCCCGACAGGCATTGGCACCGGGGAGCTGTTTTTT.

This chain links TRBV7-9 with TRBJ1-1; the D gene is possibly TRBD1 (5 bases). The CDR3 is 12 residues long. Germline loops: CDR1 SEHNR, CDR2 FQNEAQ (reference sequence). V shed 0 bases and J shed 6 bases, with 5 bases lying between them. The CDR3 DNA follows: TGTGCCAGCAGCTTAGCGGGGCCTGAAGCTTTCTTT. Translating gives CASSLAGPEAFF.

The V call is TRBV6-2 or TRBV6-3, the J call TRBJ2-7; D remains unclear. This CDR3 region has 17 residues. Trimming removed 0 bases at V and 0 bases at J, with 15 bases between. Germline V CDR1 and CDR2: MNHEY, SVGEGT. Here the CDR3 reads CASSYSPWAESSYEQYF. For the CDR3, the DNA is TGTGCCAGCAGTTACTCGCCGTGGGCGGAAAGCTCCTACGAGCAGTACTTC.

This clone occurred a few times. Here the CDR3 DNA reads TGTGCCAGCACGACACAGGCCCGCAATCAGCCCCAGCATTTT. This encodes CASTTQARNQPQHF. The chain employs TRBV28 and TRBJ1-5; tentative D call: TRBD1 (5 bases). Germline V gives CDR1 MDHEN, CDR2 SYDVKM. Trimming pared 7 bases from V and 2 bases from J, leaving 12 bases between. The CDR3 extends over 14 amino acids.

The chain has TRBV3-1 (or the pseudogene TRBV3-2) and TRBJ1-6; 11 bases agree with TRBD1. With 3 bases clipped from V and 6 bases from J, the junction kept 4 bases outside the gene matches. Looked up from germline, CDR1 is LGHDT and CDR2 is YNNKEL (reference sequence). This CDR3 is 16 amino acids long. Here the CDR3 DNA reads TGTGCCAGCAGCCACTCGGGACAGGGGGTTAATTCACCCCTCCACTTT. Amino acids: CASSHSGQGVNSPLHF.

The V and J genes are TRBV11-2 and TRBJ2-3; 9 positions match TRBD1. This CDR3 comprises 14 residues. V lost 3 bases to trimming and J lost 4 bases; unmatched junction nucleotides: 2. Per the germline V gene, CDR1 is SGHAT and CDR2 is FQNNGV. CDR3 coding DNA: TGTGCCAGCAGCTTGACAGGGGGGCCAGATACGCAGTATTTT. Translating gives CASSLTGGPDTQYF.

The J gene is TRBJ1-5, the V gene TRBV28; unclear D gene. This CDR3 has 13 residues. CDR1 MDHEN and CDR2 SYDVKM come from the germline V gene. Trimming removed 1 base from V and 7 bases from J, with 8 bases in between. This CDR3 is CASSLYGKQPQHF. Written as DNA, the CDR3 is TGTGCCAGCAGTTTATATGGGAAACAGCCCCAGCATTTT.

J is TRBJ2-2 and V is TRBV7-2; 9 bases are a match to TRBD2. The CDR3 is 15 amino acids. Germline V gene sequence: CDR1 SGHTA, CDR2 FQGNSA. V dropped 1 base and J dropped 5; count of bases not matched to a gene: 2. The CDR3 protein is CASSLVSGGTGELFF. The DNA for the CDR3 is TGTGCCAGCAGCTTAGTTAGCGGGGGAACCGGGGAGCTGTTTTTT.

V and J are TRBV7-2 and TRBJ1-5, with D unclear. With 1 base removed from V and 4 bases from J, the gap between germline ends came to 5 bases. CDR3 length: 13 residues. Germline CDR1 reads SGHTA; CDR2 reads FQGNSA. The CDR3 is CASSLEPNQPQHF. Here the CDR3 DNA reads TGTGCCAGCAGCTTAGAACCTAATCAGCCCCAGCATTTT.

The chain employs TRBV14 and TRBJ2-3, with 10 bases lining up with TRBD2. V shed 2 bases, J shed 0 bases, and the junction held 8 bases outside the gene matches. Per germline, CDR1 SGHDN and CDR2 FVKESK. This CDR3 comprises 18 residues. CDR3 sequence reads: CASSQQMSGRGSTDTQYF. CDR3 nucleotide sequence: TGTGCCAGCAGCCAACAAATGAGCGGGAGGGGGAGCACAGATACGCAGTATTTT.

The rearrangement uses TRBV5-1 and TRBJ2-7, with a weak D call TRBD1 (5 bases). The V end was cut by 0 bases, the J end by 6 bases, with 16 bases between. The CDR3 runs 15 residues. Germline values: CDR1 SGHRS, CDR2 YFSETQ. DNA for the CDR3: TGCGCCAGCAGCTTGGCGGCAGGGCTGGTCGGCGAGCAGTACTTC. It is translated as CASSLAAGLVGEQYF.

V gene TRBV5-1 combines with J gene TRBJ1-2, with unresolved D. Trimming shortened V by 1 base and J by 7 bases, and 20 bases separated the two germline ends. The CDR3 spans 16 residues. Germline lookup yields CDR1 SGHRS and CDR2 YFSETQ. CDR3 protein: CASSLRLAVGLFGYTF. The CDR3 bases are TGCGCCAGCAGCTTGCGACTGGCTGTCGGACTATTTGGCTACACCTTC.

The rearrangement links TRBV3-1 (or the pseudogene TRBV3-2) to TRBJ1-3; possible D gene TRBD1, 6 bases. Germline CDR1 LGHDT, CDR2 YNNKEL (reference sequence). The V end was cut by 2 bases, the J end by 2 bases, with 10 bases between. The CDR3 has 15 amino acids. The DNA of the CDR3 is TGTGCCAGCAGCCAAAGGACAGCCCCTGGAAACACCATATATTTT. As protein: CASSQRTAPGNTIYF.

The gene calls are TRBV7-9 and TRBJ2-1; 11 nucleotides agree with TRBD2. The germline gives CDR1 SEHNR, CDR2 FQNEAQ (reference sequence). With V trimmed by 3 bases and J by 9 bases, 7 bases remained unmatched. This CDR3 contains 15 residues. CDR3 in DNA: TGTGCCAGCAGCTTTAGTAGCGGGAGGGCGGGTGAGCAGTTCTTC. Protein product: CASSFSSGRAGEQFF. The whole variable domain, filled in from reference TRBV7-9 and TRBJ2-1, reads DTGVSQNPRHKITKRGQNVTFRCDPISEHNRLYWYRQTLGQGPEFLTYFQNEAQLEKSRLLSDRFSAERPKGSFSTLEIQRTEQGDSAMYLCASSFSSGRAGEQFFGPGTRLTVL.

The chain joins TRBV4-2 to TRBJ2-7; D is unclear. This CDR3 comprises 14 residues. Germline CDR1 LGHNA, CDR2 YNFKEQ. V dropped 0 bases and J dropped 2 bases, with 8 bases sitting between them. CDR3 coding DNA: TGTGCCAGCAGCCAAGATCTTAGTACCTACGAGCAGTACTTC. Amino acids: CASSQDLSTYEQYF.

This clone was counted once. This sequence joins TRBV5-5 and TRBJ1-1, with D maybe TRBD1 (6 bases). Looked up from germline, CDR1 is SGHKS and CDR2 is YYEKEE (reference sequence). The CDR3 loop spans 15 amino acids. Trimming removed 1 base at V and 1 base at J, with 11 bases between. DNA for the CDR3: TGTGCCAGCAGCTTGAGGTTGGGGGCGAACACTGAAGCTTTCTTT. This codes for CASSLRLGANTEAFF.

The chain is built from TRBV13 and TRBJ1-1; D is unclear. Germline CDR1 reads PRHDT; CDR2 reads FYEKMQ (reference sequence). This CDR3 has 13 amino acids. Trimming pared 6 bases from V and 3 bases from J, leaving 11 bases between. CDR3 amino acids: CASSPWRDTEAFF. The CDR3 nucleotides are TGTGCCAGCAGTCCCTGGAGGGACACTGAAGCTTTCTTT.

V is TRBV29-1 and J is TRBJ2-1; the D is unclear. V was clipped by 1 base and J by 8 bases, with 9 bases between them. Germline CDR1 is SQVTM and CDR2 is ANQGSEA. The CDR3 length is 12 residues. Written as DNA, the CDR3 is TGCAGCGTTGAAGGATTGGGTTATGAGCAGTTCTTC. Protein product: CSVEGLGYEQFF.

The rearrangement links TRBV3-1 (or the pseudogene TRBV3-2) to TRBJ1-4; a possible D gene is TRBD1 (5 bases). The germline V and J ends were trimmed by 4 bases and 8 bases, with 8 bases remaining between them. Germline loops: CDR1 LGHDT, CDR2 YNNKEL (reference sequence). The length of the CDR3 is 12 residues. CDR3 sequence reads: CASSPHREKLFF. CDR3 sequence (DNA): TGTGCCAGCAGCCCGCACAGGGAAAAACTGTTTTTT.

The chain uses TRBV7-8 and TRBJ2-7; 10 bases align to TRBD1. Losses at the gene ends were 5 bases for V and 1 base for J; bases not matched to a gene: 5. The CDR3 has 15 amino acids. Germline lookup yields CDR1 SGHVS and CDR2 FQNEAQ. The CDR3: CASSIGTGDSYEQYF. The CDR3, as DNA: TGTGCCAGCAGCATAGGGACAGGGGATTCCTACGAGCAGTACTTC.

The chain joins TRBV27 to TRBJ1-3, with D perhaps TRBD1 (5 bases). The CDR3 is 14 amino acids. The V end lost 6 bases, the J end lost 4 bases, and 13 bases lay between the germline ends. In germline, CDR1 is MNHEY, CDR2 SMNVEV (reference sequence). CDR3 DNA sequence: TGTGCCAGCAGACTCGGGGGACCGGGAAACACCATATATTTT. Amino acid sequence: CASRLGGPGNTIYF.